The sequence of this T cell receptor (beta chain) was determined in a study of cytomegalovirus exposure and HLA in healthy donors. The germline V gene has CDR1 SGHRS and CDR2 YFSETQ. The trim removed 3 bases at V and 2 bases at J, leaving 4 bases unmatched. This CDR3 comprises 14 residues. The PCR had 60 Vbeta and 13 Jbeta primers. The assay was immunoSEQ multiplex PCR, and TCRdb's table has in-frame clones only and misses some. The sample has 150,000 to 200,000 clones, around two thirds seen once; the top ten hold roughly 1.4%. Turning to this clone: The same CDR3 can be traced to other DNA sequences in this sample.

Sequenced sample: PBMCs. The receptor was derived from a man aged 50 or older in good health and CMV-seronegative. The chain has TRBV5-1 and TRBJ1-1, with 7 bases aligning to TRBD1. The CDR3 coding sequence is TGCGCCAGCAGCTGGGACAGTTCTAACACTGAAGCTTTCTTT. It translates to CASSWDSSNTEAFF. Filled out from reference TRBV5-1 and TRBJ1-1, the complete variable domain reads KAGVTQTPRYLIKTRGQQVTLSCSPISGHRSVSWYQQTPGQGLQFLFEYFSETQRNKGNFPGRFSGRQFSNSRSEMNVSTLELGDSALYLCASSWDSSNTEAFFGQGTRLTVV.